One sample yielded the 26 T cell receptor beta chains listed below, sequenced in a study of cytomegalovirus exposure and HLA in healthy donors. Primers: 60 Vbeta forward and 13 Jbeta reverse. Generated by immunoSEQ multiplex PCR, the TCRdb table keeps only in-frame clones and is missing some. The table lists tens of thousands of clones, about 73% of them singletons. Material for sequencing was PBMCs. The source is a woman in her 30s in good health and CMV-seronegative.

The V call is TRBV15, the J call TRBJ2-5, with 7 positions matching TRBD2. The CDR3 length is 15 residues. Germline trimming cut 3 bases from V and 5 bases from J; bases unmatched to any gene: 9. Germline V gene lookup returns CDR1 LNHNV and CDR2 YYDKDF (reference sequence). The CDR3 region is CATSSGGDSGETQYF. The CDR3 DNA is TGTGCCACCAGCAGTGGTGGGGATAGCGGGGAGACCCAGTACTTC.

The chain combines TRBV6-5 with TRBJ1-2; unclear D gene. The germline V gene has CDR1 MNHEY and CDR2 SVGAGI. V lost 10 bases and J 4 bases, leaving 16 bases between the germline ends. This CDR3 is built from 13 residues. CDR3 nucleotides: TGTGCCACCCGAGGTGGCGGTGTCTATGGCTACACCTTC. Translation gives CATRGGGVYGYTF.

The rearrangement uses TRBV4-2 and TRBJ2-7; 7 bases are shared with TRBD1. V lost 4 bases and J lost 4; bases outside the gene matches: 7. Per the germline V gene, CDR1 is LGHNA and CDR2 is YNFKEQ. The CDR3 has 14 residues. In nucleotides, the CDR3 is TGTGCCAGCAGCCCCCGGGACAGAACATACGAGCAGTACTTC. It codes for CASSPRDRTYEQYF.

The chain recombines TRBV2 with TRBJ1-1; 7 nucleotides match TRBD1. The CDR3 is 16 residues long. V lost 6 bases to trimming and J lost 0 bases; unmatched junction nucleotides: 10. The germline V gene encodes CDR1 SNHLY and CDR2 FYNNEI. Written as DNA, the CDR3 is TGTGCCAGCAGCAGCAGGGGGAACTGGATGAACACTGAAGCTTTCTTT. As protein: CASSSRGNWMNTEAFF.

The rearrangement uses TRBV27 and TRBJ2-2; 7 positions agree with TRBD1. The CDR3 is made up of 17 amino acids. The V segment lost 7 bases and the J segment 3 bases; nucleotides outside the gene matches: 14. The germline V gene has CDR1 MNHEY and CDR2 SMNVEV (reference sequence). CDR3 coding DNA: TGTGCCAGCAACAGATCTCCGGGACAGCCTTACACCGGGGAGCTGTTTTTT. This codes for CASNRSPGQPYTGELFF.

This clone was seen only a few times. The V call is TRBV7-3, the J call TRBJ1-5; no firm D call. V lost 5 bases to trimming and J lost 3 bases, with 11 bases between them. The length of the CDR3 is 14 residues. The V gene's germline CDR1 is SGHTA and CDR2 FQGTGA. In DNA, the CDR3 is TGTGCCAGCAGCCCACCAGCGGACAATCAGCCCCAGCATTTT. Translating gives CASSPPADNQPQHF.

The V call is TRBV5-1, the J call TRBJ1-1, with D tentatively TRBD1 (5 bases). CDR3 length equals 14 residues. The V end was cut by 1 base, the J end by 10 bases, with 17 bases between. CDR1 is SGHRS and CDR2 is YFSETQ in the germline V gene. Here the CDR3 reads CASSLNVEIQGAFF. The CDR3 nucleotides are TGCGCCAGCAGCTTGAATGTGGAAATTCAGGGAGCTTTCTTT. The entire variable domain, with the rest obtained from reference TRBV5-1 and TRBJ1-1, is as follows: KAGVTQTPRYLIKTRGQQVTLSCSPISGHRSVSWYQQTPGQGLQFLFEYFSETQRNKGNFPGRFSGRQFSNSRSEMNVSTLELGDSALYLCASSLNVEIQGAFFGQGTRLTVV.

This clone appeared a few times. The chain carries TRBV5-1 and TRBJ1-2; no clear D. The CDR3 is 14 residues long. Trimming took 4 bases from V and 8 from J, leaving 18 bases between them. The V gene's germline CDR1 is SGHRS and CDR2 YFSETQ. The CDR3 DNA reads TGCGCCAGCAGCGTGGCTCCACTGCCGGTCGGCTACACCTTC. It specifies CASSVAPLPVGYTF.

This clone was detected only once. V is TRBV7-2 and J is TRBJ1-6; no clear D. V was trimmed by 1 base and J by 5 bases, leaving 9 bases between them. This CDR3 region has 15 residues. The germline gives CDR1 SGHTA, CDR2 FQGNSA. CDR3 sequence (DNA): TGTGCCAGCAGCTTAGGAAACAGAGATAATTCACCCCTCCACTTT. Translation gives CASSLGNRDNSPLHF.

The rearrangement uses TRBV4-1 and TRBJ2-1; D is perhaps TRBD2 (6 bases). The CDR3 totals 16 residues. Germline lookup yields CDR1 MGHRA and CDR2 YSYEKL. Between the trimmed V and J ends, which lost 3 bases and 1 base, there was a span of 13 bases. The CDR3 reads CASSQFSGKSYNEQFF. CDR3 DNA: TGCGCCAGCAGCCAGTTTAGCGGCAAGTCCTACAATGAGCAGTTCTTC.

This sequence joins TRBV7-8 and TRBJ2-2; 15 nucleotides agree with TRBD2. Trimming at V came to 4 bases and at J to 6 bases, leaving 3 bases not matched to a gene. From germline, CDR1 is SGHVS and CDR2 FQNEAQ. This CDR3 is built from 16 residues. The DNA for the CDR3 is TGTGCCAGCAGCTCCGGGACTAGCGGGGGGTCCGGGGAGCTGTTTTTT. This sequence encodes CASSSGTSGGSGELFF.

V gene TRBV7-6 combines with J gene TRBJ2-3; 10 nucleotides align to TRBD2. The V segment lost 5 bases and the J segment 3 bases; nucleotides outside the gene matches: 8. CDR3 length equals 16 residues. Looked up from germline, CDR1 is SGHVS and CDR2 is FNYEAQ. The CDR3 protein is CASSPTRTSGTDTQYF. DNA for the CDR3: TGTGCCAGCAGCCCGACAAGGACTAGCGGTACAGATACGCAGTATTTT. Combining the CDR3 with reference TRBV7-6 and TRBJ2-3 gives the whole variable domain GAGVSQSPRYKVTKRGQDVALRCDPISGHVSLYWYRQALGQGPEFLTYFNYEAQQDKSGLPNDRFSAERPEGSISTLTIQRTEQRDSAMYRCASSPTRTSGTDTQYFGPGTRLTVL.

The chain is built from TRBV6-4 and TRBJ2-6; a weak D match, TRBD2 (6 bases). The CDR3 runs to 18 residues. V was pared by 3 bases and J by 0 bases, with 15 bases between. CDR1 MRHNA and CDR2 SNTAGT come from the germline V gene. CDR3 coding DNA: TGTGCCAGCAGTGAGGGACTCGATTCCGCCTCTGGGGCCAACGTCCTGACTTTC. This gives the protein CASSEGLDSASGANVLTF.

This clone was counted a few times. The rearrangement links TRBV9 to TRBJ2-3; D remains unclear. The CDR3 is 15 amino acids. Trimming took off 0 bases at V and 6 bases at J, with 14 bases between the two ends. Germline assignment: CDR1 SGDLS and CDR2 YYNGEE. CDR3 protein: CASSVANSAVDTQYF. CDR3 bases: TGTGCCAGCAGCGTAGCGAATTCGGCGGTGGATACGCAGTATTTT.

The V and J genes are TRBV11-3 and TRBJ2-2, with a tentative D call TRBD2 (5 bases). The length of the CDR3 is 17 residues. CDR1 and CDR2 from the germline V gene are SGHNT and YENEEA. V was pared by 1 base and J by 6 bases, with 18 bases between. The CDR3: CASSLGGVRAAAGELFF. CDR3 bases: TGTGCCAGCAGCTTAGGGGGAGTGAGGGCCGCTGCCGGGGAGCTGTTTTTT.

In this sample, this clone turned up a few times. The rearrangement uses TRBV19 and TRBJ1-1; D is possibly TRBD1 (6 bases). V was pared by 5 bases and J by 6 bases, with 16 bases between. Germline V gives CDR1 LNHDA, CDR2 SQIVND (reference sequence). The CDR3 is 14 residues long. In nucleotides, the CDR3 is TGTGCCAGTAGTTTACAGGGAGTCGGGGCTGAAGCTTTCTTT. Its translation is CASSLQGVGAEAFF.

The chain has TRBV19 and TRBJ2-3, with 10 bases fitting TRBD1. Trimming removed 6 bases from V and 2 bases from J; junction bases left unmatched: 8. Germline V gene sequence: CDR1 LNHDA, CDR2 SQIVND (reference sequence). The CDR3 extends over 16 amino acids. The CDR3 spells CASRPPGQGITDTQYF. The CDR3 nucleotides are TGTGCCAGTAGGCCCCCGGGACAGGGGATCACAGATACGCAGTATTTT.

V usage is TRBV27 and J usage is TRBJ1-1, with D unclear. V lost 6 bases and J 5 bases, leaving 7 bases between the germline ends. CDR3 length equals 11 residues. From germline, CDR1 is MNHEY and CDR2 SMNVEV (reference sequence). The CDR3 DNA sequence: TGTGCCAGCAGGCGAGGAACTGAAGCTTTCTTT. Protein: CASRRGTEAFF.

V gene TRBV11-3 combines with J gene TRBJ2-7; 7 bases match TRBD1. CDR1 SGHNT and CDR2 YENEEA come from the germline V gene. The CDR3 consists of 15 residues. V lost 5 bases and J lost 0; bases outside the gene matches: 7. CDR3 amino acids: CASSRGGIGSYEQYF. CDR3 nucleotides: TGTGCCAGCAGCAGAGGGGGCATAGGCTCCTACGAGCAGTACTTC.

This clone was seen more than once but under ten times. The chain has TRBV6-4 and TRBJ2-6; D not certain. V was pared by 3 bases and J by 0 bases, with 12 bases between. Germline V gene lookup returns CDR1 MRHNA and CDR2 SNTAGT. This CDR3 contains 17 residues. The CDR3 is CASSDGSRSSGANVLTF. The CDR3 DNA follows: TGTGCCAGCAGTGATGGTAGCCGAAGCTCTGGGGCCAACGTCCTGACTTTC.

The rearrangement links TRBV7-3 to TRBJ2-5; TRBD2 matches 7 bases. Unmatched junction bases numbered 6, after V lost 7 bases and J lost 4 bases. Germline values: CDR1 SGHTA, CDR2 FQGTGA. CDR3 length equals 13 residues. The CDR3 loop is CASTLREGETQYF. CDR3 coding DNA: TGTGCCAGCACTCTCAGGGAGGGAGAGACCCAGTACTTC.

This clone has only a few counts. The chain carries TRBV7-3 and TRBJ2-3; 9 bases agree with TRBD1. This CDR3 region has 15 residues. The J segment lost 4 bases and the V segment lost 4 bases, leaving 6 bases of the junction unmatched. Germline CDR1 is SGHTA and CDR2 is FQGTGA. This CDR3 is CASSSSTGGADTQYF. The CDR3 nucleotides read TGTGCCAGCAGCTCCTCGACAGGGGGAGCAGATACGCAGTATTTT.

This clone was found once. The rearrangement uses TRBV7-8 and TRBJ2-1, with 8 positions matching TRBD2. The CDR3 contains 15 residues. From germline, CDR1 is SGHVS and CDR2 FQNEAQ. V dropped 4 bases and J dropped 2; count of bases not matched to a gene: 4. The CDR3, as DNA: TGTGCCAGCAGCTCCGATAGCGGGACCTACAATGAGCAGTTCTTC. The encoded protein is CASSSDSGTYNEQFF.

The CDR3 spells CASSLEAGGGSPLHF. Here the CDR3 DNA reads TGTGCCAGCAGCTTAGAGGCAGGGGGCGGTTCACCCCTCCACTTT. The rearrangement links TRBV11-2 to TRBJ1-6; 8 bases align to TRBD1. The trim removed 0 bases at V and 9 bases at J, leaving 4 bases unmatched. Germline V gene sequence: CDR1 SGHAT, CDR2 FQNNGV. The CDR3 covers 15 residues.

The J gene is TRBJ2-2, the V gene TRBV30; the D is unclear. This CDR3 is 12 amino acids long. V was pared by 3 bases and J by 7 bases, with 9 bases between. Germline assignment: CDR1 GTSNPN and CDR2 SVGIG (reference sequence). The CDR3 loop reads CAWSSRGGELFF. CDR3 nucleotide sequence: TGTGCCTGGAGCTCCCGCGGCGGGGAGCTGTTTTTT. Together with reference TRBV30 and TRBJ2-2, the CDR3 gives the full variable domain: SQTIHQWPATLVQPVGSPLSLECTVEGTSNPNLYWYRQAAGRGLQLLFYSVGIGQISSEVPQNLSASRPQDRQFILSSKKLLLSDSGFYLCAWSSRGGELFFGEGSRLTVL.

V gene TRBV6-5 combines with J gene TRBJ2-3, with 8 bases that match TRBD1. V gave up 2 bases and J gave up 4 bases; unmatched junction bases: 5. CDR3 length equals 15 residues. CDR1 and CDR2 (germline): MNHEY, SVGAGI. CDR3 in amino acids: CASSYEWGQADTQYF. In DNA, the CDR3 is TGTGCCAGCAGTTACGAGTGGGGACAGGCAGATACGCAGTATTTT.